These 32 T cell receptor beta chains came from one sample sequenced in a study of T-cell reconstitution after alpha-beta-depleted transplantation in children (dated by TCRdb to 2015 to 2016). The method was PCR. The instrument given in TCRdb is Illumina HiSeq 2500. Molecular barcoding was employed in the preparation of TCR libraries, with unique molecular identifiers being used to normalize TCRbeta repertoire quantification. TCRdb reprocessed the public reads (quality trimming at Q25 with fastp, clone calling with MiXCR) and kept in-frame beta chains. Merged by CDR3 protein, the rows form single entries marked with the most common genes and DNA. The sample profile shows over 550,000 distinct CDR3 sequences; more than 9% of them were found once. Roughly 3.9% of the sample is held by the ten biggest clonotypes. This sample comprised PBMCs from the stem cell graft donor, obtained from the stem cell graft. The receptors stem from a human donor who donated a stem cell graft to a child with acute myeloid leukemia.

V usage is TRBV24-1 and J usage is TRBJ2-3; 7 bases align to TRBD2. Germline CDR1 is KGHDR and CDR2 is SFDVKD. V lost 9 bases and J lost 0; bases outside the gene matches: 14. CDR3 size: 17 residues. The CDR3 protein is CATRGGLGSSSTDTQYF. As DNA, the CDR3 is TGTGCCACCCGTGGTGGACTAGGATCCTCTAGCACAGATACGCAGTATTTT.

The chain employs TRBV12-3 or TRBV12-4 and TRBJ1-5; 10 bases are shared with TRBD1. Trimming took 2 bases from V and 6 from J; bases not matched to a gene: 4. CDR3 size: 15 residues. CDR3 bases: TGTGCCAGCAGTTTATTAGGGACAGGGGTTCAGCCCCAGCATTTT. This codes for CASSLLGTGVQPQHF.

In this sample, this clonotype turned up once. The chain couples TRBV30 to TRBJ2-2, with D perhaps TRBD2 (6 bases). Germline CDR1 GTSNPN, CDR2 SVGIG (reference sequence). The CDR3 is 16 amino acids. V was clipped by 0 bases and J by 4 bases, with 15 bases between them. CDR3 sequence reads: CAWSVRKGGGTGELFF. The CDR3 DNA follows: TGTGCCTGGAGTGTACGGAAGGGAGGTGGCACCGGGGAGCTGTTTTTT.

This clonotype was seen a single time. The chain joins TRBV12-3 or TRBV12-4 to TRBJ2-6; D possibly corresponds to TRBD2 (7 bases). This CDR3 region has 17 residues. V gave up 1 base and J gave up 2 bases, with 12 bases separating them. CDR3 in DNA: TGTGCCAGCAGTTTAGTTCTGGGGGGGCCTGGGGCCAACGTCCTGACTTTC. Residues: CASSLVLGGPGANVLTF.

The rearrangement uses TRBV4-2 and TRBJ1-4; weak D call: TRBD1 (5 bases). The V end lost 0 bases, the J end lost 11 bases, and 16 bases lay between the germline ends. CDR3 length: 15 amino acids. CDR1 LGHNA and CDR2 YNFKEQ come from the germline V gene. In DNA, the CDR3 is TGTGCCAGCAGCCAAGATCGGGCGGGGCTGGTCAAACTGTTTTTT. It specifies CASSQDRAGLVKLFF.

A note on this clonotype: Possible read error: a much larger clone is one base away. Here the CDR3 omits its conserved ending phenylalanine or tryptophan, so a read error is the likely source. The chain is built from TRBV29-1 and TRBJ2-7, with 8 positions matching TRBD2. Germline V gives CDR1 SQVTM, CDR2 ANQGSEA. This CDR3 is 11 amino acids long. The CDR3 region is CSGTSSDEQYS. The CDR3 DNA follows: TGCAGCGGGACTAGCTCCGACGAGCAGTACTCC.

V and J are TRBV6-1 and TRBJ1-1; a weak D match, TRBD1 (5 bases). Per germline, CDR1 MNHNS and CDR2 SASEGT. The CDR3 is 15 residues long. The V gene lost 6 bases and the J gene lost 1 base, with 15 bases spanning the gap. CDR3 DNA sequence: TGTGCCAGCAGGCTGTATCAGGGCGGGAACACTGAAGCTTTCTTT. Translated: CASRLYQGGNTEAFF.

This clonotype was observed a handful of times. V gene TRBV29-1 combines with J gene TRBJ2-2, with D perhaps matching TRBD2 (6 bases). CDR3 length: 13 residues. Trimming took 3 bases from V and 5 from J, leaving 10 bases between them. CDR1 is SQVTM, CDR2 ANQGSEA, per germline. This CDR3 is CSVDRGSTGELFF. CDR3 nucleotide sequence: TGCAGCGTTGATCGGGGGTCTACCGGGGAGCTGTTTTTT.

This chain joins TRBV25-1 and TRBJ1-2, with 7 nucleotides matching TRBD1. The CDR3 spans 15 residues. V lost 5 bases to trimming and J lost 3 bases; unmatched junction nucleotides: 9. From germline, CDR1 is MGHDK and CDR2 SYGVNS. This chain's CDR3 is CASSPGQSHYYGYTF. DNA for the CDR3: TGTGCCAGCAGTCCGGGACAGTCTCACTACTATGGCTACACCTTC.

V is TRBV3-1 and J is TRBJ1-4; a possible D gene is TRBD1 (5 bases). V was trimmed by 1 base and J by 4 bases, leaving 10 bases between them. The germline CDR1 and CDR2 sequences are LGHDT and YNNKEL (reference sequence). The CDR3 sequence is 15 residues long. The CDR3 DNA reads TGTGCCAGCAGCCAAGGACAGACTGATAATGAAAAACTGTTTTTT. Translating it yields CASSQGQTDNEKLFF.

This clonotype was counted only a few times. The chain joins TRBV27 to TRBJ1-5, with D uncertain. The CDR3 covers 15 residues. V lost 2 bases and J lost 6, with 14 bases in between. The V gene's germline CDR1 is MNHEY and CDR2 SMNVEV (reference sequence). Here the CDR3 reads CASSLTHNRGQPQHF. In DNA form, the CDR3 reads TGTGCCAGCAGTTTAACGCATAACCGAGGTCAGCCCCAGCATTTT.

In its sample, this clonotype was seen a few times. This rearrangement joins TRBV7-8 to TRBJ1-5; unclear D gene. Trimming left V 1 base short and J 6 bases short, with 7 bases between. CDR1 and CDR2 (germline): SGHVS, FQNEAQ. The CDR3 is 13 amino acids. The CDR3 nucleotides are TGTGCCAGCAGCTTAGACACTGCTCAGCCCCAGCATTTT. Translating it yields CASSLDTAQPQHF.

At least ten counts were recorded for this clonotype. The chain joins TRBV20-1 to TRBJ2-7; a weak D match, TRBD2 (6 bases). Per the germline V gene, CDR1 is DFQATT and CDR2 is SNEGSKA (reference sequence). CDR3 length: 12 amino acids. Trimming removed 3 bases from V and 2 bases from J, with 8 bases in between. The CDR3 DNA reads TGCAGTGCTAGGGCGGGAACCTACGAGCAGTACTTC. Its protein product is CSARAGTYEQYF.

This chain links TRBV24-1 with TRBJ2-3, with D possibly matching TRBD1 (5 bases). This CDR3 region has 13 residues. Trimming pared 5 bases from V and 2 bases from J, leaving 7 bases between. Per the germline V gene, CDR1 is KGHDR and CDR2 is SFDVKD. The CDR3 bases are TGTGCCACCAGTGGGGGCCTCACAGATACGCAGTATTTT. Its translation is CATSGGLTDTQYF.

The genes are TRBV13 and TRBJ2-3, with no clear D. V lost 4 bases to trimming and J lost 3 bases, with 20 bases between them. In germline, CDR1 is PRHDT, CDR2 FYEKMQ (reference sequence). The CDR3 consists of 17 residues. The CDR3 nucleotides read TGTGCCAGCAGCTCGGACGGAGAGCGCCCAATAACAGATACGCAGTATTTT. As protein: CASSSDGERPITDTQYF.

This clonotype occurred many times. This sequence joins TRBV20-1 and TRBJ2-7, with 7 bases lining up with TRBD2. Germline loops: CDR1 DFQATT, CDR2 SNEGSKA (reference sequence). V dropped 6 bases and J dropped 4; count of bases not matched to a gene: 9. The CDR3 runs 13 residues. CDR3 amino acids: CSAQLARVYEQYF. CDR3 nucleotide sequence: TGCAGTGCGCAACTAGCGAGGGTTTACGAGCAGTACTTC.

This clonotype was counted a few times. The V call is TRBV20-1, the J call TRBJ2-3, with 9 bases aligning to TRBD2. This CDR3 is 14 amino acids long. J lost 3 bases, V lost 1 base, and 2 bases had no gene match. The germline V gene has CDR1 DFQATT and CDR2 SNEGSKA (reference sequence). The CDR3 DNA sequence: TGCAGTGCTAGAGGGGGACTAGCAACAGATACGCAGTATTTT. Translation gives CSARGGLATDTQYF.

This sequence joins TRBV20-1 and TRBJ1-1; 9 positions match TRBD1. V was clipped by 6 bases and J by 3 bases; unmatched bases: 5. The CDR3 is 13 residues long. Germline CDR1 DFQATT, CDR2 SNEGSKA (reference sequence). The DNA of the CDR3 is TGCAGTGCGCCGGGACAGGGATACACTGAAGCTTTCTTT. Its protein product is CSAPGQGYTEAFF.

V usage is TRBV19 and J usage is TRBJ1-4; 10 nucleotides match TRBD1. Germline V gives CDR1 LNHDA, CDR2 SQIVND (reference sequence). V was clipped by 4 bases and J by 6 bases; unmatched bases: 5. CDR3 length: 15 residues. The CDR3 sequence: CASSTRTGGYEKLFF. CDR3 in DNA: TGTGCCAGTAGTACCCGGACAGGGGGTTATGAAAAACTGTTTTTT.

In this sample, this clonotype turned up many times. In DNA, the CDR3 is TGTGCCAGCAGCTTAGTCAGGGGTAACATTCAGTACTTC. The encoded protein is CASSLVRGNIQYF. The chain uses TRBV7-2 and TRBJ2-4; TRBD1 might be the D (6 bases). CDR3 length equals 13 residues. V was shortened by 1 base and J by 7 bases, with 8 bases between the two germline ends. Germline CDR1 is SGHTA and CDR2 is FQGNSA.

This clonotype has a count of ten or more. V usage is TRBV3-1 and J usage is TRBJ1-1; D unclear. Trimming shortened V by 6 bases and J by 0 bases, and 11 bases separated the two germline ends. The germline gives CDR1 LGHDT, CDR2 YNNKEL (reference sequence). This CDR3 has 14 residues. The CDR3 here is CASRAEGLNTEAFF. The DNA for the CDR3 is TGTGCCAGCAGGGCCGAGGGATTGAACACTGAAGCTTTCTTT.

Note on this clonotype: This could be a read error, since a much larger clone is one nucleotide away. The V call is TRBV7-6, the J call TRBJ2-1, with a tentative D call TRBD2 (5 bases). The V end lost 4 bases, the J end lost 5 bases, and 12 bases lay between the germline ends. Germline CDR1 is SGHVS and CDR2 is FNYEAQ. The CDR3 length is 14 residues. DNA of the CDR3: TGTGCCAGCAGCTCGGACTGTTTTGACAATGAGCAGTTCTTC. Protein: CASSSDCFDNEQFF.

This clonotype was counted a few times. This chain uses TRBV4-3 with TRBJ2-7; tentative D call: TRBD2 (6 bases). The ends were cut back, 1 base at V and 0 bases at J, with 10 bases in the middle. The CDR3 has 15 amino acids. Germline lookup yields CDR1 LGHNA and CDR2 YSLEER. CDR3: CASSQAGLDSYEQYF. The CDR3 bases are TGCGCCAGCAGCCAAGCGGGACTCGACTCCTACGAGCAGTACTTC.

The chain uses TRBV24-1 and TRBJ2-1, with 8 positions matching TRBD2. CDR3 length: 16 residues. Germline V gives CDR1 KGHDR, CDR2 SFDVKD. The J segment lost 8 bases and the V segment lost 3 bases, leaving 11 bases of the junction unmatched. CDR3 coding DNA: TGTGCCACCAGTGATACTATTGGACTAGCCGGCGATGAGCAGTTCTTC. Its translation: CATSDTIGLAGDEQFF.

A few counts support this clonotype. The rearrangement links TRBV4-3 to TRBJ2-1; the match to TRBD2 covers 7 bases. Germline V gives CDR1 LGHNA, CDR2 YSLEER. The CDR3 is made up of 18 amino acids. The V segment lost 4 bases and the J segment 4 bases; nucleotides outside the gene matches: 16. The CDR3 coding sequence is TGCGCCAGCAGCCTATTACCACTTTCTAGCGGACTTTACAATGAGCAGTTCTTC. Translating gives CASSLLPLSSGLYNEQFF.

There are a few counts of this clonotype. DNA of the CDR3: TGTGCCAGCAGTTACCAGGGGGATGAGCAGTTCTTC. It translates to CASSYQGDEQFF. The V and J genes are TRBV6-6 and TRBJ2-1; TRBD1 aligns across 7 bases. The J segment lost 8 bases and the V segment lost 2 bases, leaving 0 bases of the junction unmatched. The germline V gene has CDR1 MNHNY and CDR2 SVGAGI (reference sequence). The CDR3 covers 12 residues.

This rearrangement joins TRBV28 to TRBJ2-5; 8 bases line up with TRBD1. The CDR3 spans 14 residues. Unmatched junction bases numbered 9, after V lost 7 bases and J lost 5 bases. Germline loops: CDR1 MDHEN, CDR2 SYDVKM. CDR3 bases: TGTGCCAGCAAAGGCGACAGGGGTGGTGAGACCCAGTACTTC. Protein: CASKGDRGGETQYF.

This clonotype was counted many times. This chain connects TRBV6-1 to TRBJ2-6; D remains ambiguous. The ends were cut back, 6 bases at V and 1 base at J, with 7 bases in the middle. The V gene's germline CDR1 is MNHNS and CDR2 SASEGT. The CDR3 spans 14 residues. CDR3 DNA sequence: TGTGCCAGCAGCCCCCGATCTGGGGCCAACGTCCTGACTTTC. Translated: CASSPRSGANVLTF.

The chain combines TRBV7-2 with TRBJ1-5; D is ambiguous. The CDR3 sequence is 14 residues long. The V end lost 2 bases, the J end lost 6 bases, and 11 bases lay between the germline ends. Germline CDR1 SGHTA, CDR2 FQGNSA. CDR3 bases: TGTGCCAGCAGCTTAAGCGGTTTAGCTCAGCCCCAGCATTTT. Its translation is CASSLSGLAQPQHF.

The V call is TRBV20-1, the J call TRBJ1-5, with D possibly TRBD1 on 5 matching bases. Trimming removed 4 bases from V and 0 bases from J, with 10 bases in between. The CDR3 runs to 14 residues. Germline V CDR1 and CDR2: DFQATT, SNEGSKA (reference sequence). CDR3 region: CSAKGQNSNQPQHF. For the CDR3, the DNA is TGCAGTGCTAAGGGGCAGAATAGCAATCAGCCCCAGCATTTT.

In this sample, this clonotype is medium-sized. The chain joins TRBV5-1 to TRBJ1-1, with TRBD1 matching over 7 bases. The CDR3 runs 14 residues. V gave up 3 bases and J gave up 4 bases; unmatched junction bases: 6. In germline, CDR1 is SGHRS, CDR2 YFSETQ. The CDR3 DNA follows: TGCGCCAGCAGCTCCGAACAGGGGCGCACTGAAGCTTTCTTT. Translating gives CASSSEQGRTEAFF.

This chain links TRBV7-2 with TRBJ2-1; D could derive from TRBD1 or TRBD2 (5 bases each). Per the germline V gene, CDR1 is SGHTA and CDR2 is FQGNSA. This CDR3 region has 16 residues. V was clipped by 5 bases and J by 7 bases, with 21 bases between them. This CDR3 is CASSPGRGASQNEQFF. The CDR3 nucleotides read TGTGCCAGCAGCCCCGGTAGGGGAGCGAGTCAGAATGAGCAGTTCTTC.